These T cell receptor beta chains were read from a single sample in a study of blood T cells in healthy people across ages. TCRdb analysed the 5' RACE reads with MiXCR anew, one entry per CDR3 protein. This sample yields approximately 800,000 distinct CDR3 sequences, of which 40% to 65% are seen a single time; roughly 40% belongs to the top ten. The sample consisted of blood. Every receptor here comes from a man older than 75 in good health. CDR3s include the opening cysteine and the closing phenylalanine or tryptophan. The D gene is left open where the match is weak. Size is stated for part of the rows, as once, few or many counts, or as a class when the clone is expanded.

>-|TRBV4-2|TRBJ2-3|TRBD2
TGTGCCAGCAGCCAAGTAATAGCGGGAGCAGGCACAGATACGCAGTATTTT
CASSQVIAGAGTDTQYF
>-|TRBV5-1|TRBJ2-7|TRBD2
TGCGCCAGCAGCAGGGCACTAGCGCAGACCTACGGGCAGTACTTC
CASSRALAQTYGQYF
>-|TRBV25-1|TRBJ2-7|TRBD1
TGTGCCAGCAGTGACCCGGGACAGGGTCCCTACGAGCAGTACTTC
CASSDPGQGPYEQYF
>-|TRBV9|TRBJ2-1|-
TGTGCCAGCAGCGACCGGGTTGAGCAGTTCTTC
CASSDRVEQFF
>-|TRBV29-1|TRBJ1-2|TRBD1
TGCAGCGTTCACAGGGGGCCTGACTATGGCTACACCTTC
CSVHRGPDYGYTF
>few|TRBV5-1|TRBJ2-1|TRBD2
TGCGCCAGCAGAGTGACTAGCGGGAATAATGAGCAGTTCTTC
CASRVTSGNNEQFF
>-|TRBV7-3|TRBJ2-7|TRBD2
TGTGCCAGCAGCGTCCGACTAGCCGGACACAATGAGCAGTACTTC
CASSVRLAGHNEQYF
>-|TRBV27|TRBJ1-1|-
TGTGCCAGCACCCGGATGGGGGACACTGAAGCTTTCTTT
CASTRMGDTEAFF
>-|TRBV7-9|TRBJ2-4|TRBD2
TGTGCCAGCAGCCGGACTAGTATCAACCCGCGACTAGCCAAAAACATTCAGTACTTC
CASSRTSINPRLAKNIQYF
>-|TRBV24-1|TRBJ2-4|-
TGTGCCACCAGTGAAGGAGGGGGGGCCAAAAACATTCAGTACTTC
CATSEGGGAKNIQYF
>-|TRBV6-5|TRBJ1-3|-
TGTGCCAGCAGTTACTCGTCCCGTGGGGCATATGGAAACACCATATATTTT
CASSYSSRGAYGNTIYF
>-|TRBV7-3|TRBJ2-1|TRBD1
TGTGCCAGCAGCTTAGGTACCGGGACAGGGGTTGGCGAGCAGTTCTTC
CASSLGTGTGVGEQFF
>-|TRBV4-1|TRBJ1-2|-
TGCGCCAGCAGCCAAGATGGGGGATCCAGTGTAGGGTATGGCTACACCTTC
CASSQDGGSSVGYGYTF
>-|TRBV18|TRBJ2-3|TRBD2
TGTGCCAGCTCACCAGGAACGGGAGGATTAGATACGCAGTATTTT
CASSPGTGGLDTQYF
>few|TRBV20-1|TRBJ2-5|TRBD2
TGCAGTGCCGTACGTCGTCCGGGACTAGCGGGAGAAGAGACCCAGTACTTC
CSAVRRPGLAGEETQYF
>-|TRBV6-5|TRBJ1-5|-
TGTGCCAGCAGGGGAAGCGGTCGGGGACGGCCCCAGCATTTT
CASRGSGRGRPQHF
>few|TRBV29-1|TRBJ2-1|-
TGCAGCGTTGAAACTTGGGGGCTACAGTACAATGAGCAGTTCTTC
CSVETWGLQYNEQFF
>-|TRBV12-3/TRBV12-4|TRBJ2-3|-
TGTGCCAGCAGTTTAGCGCGCCCGGGTACAGATACGCAGTATTTT
CASSLARPGTDTQYF
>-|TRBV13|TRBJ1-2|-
TGTGCCAGCAGCTTCGCAGGGGAGAGGGGCTACACCTTC
CASSFAGERGYTF
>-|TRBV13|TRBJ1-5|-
TGTGCCAGCAGCGAAGCCGGGGCCGGTCAGCCCCAGCATTTT
CASSEAGAGQPQHF
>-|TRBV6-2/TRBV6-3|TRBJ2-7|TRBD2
TGTGCCAGCAGTCCACGGACTAGCGGGAAGGCGGGGTACGAGCAGTACTTC
CASSPRTSGKAGYEQYF
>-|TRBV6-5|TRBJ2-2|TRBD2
TGTGCCAGCAGTTACTTTGGGACTAGCGGGACCGGGGAGCTGTTTTTT
CASSYFGTSGTGELFF
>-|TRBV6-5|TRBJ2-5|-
TGTGCCAGCAGTTACTCTCCAGGGCTTAGGTGGGAGACCCAGTACTTC
CASSYSPGLRWETQYF
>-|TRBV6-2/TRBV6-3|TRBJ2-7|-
TGTGCCAGCAGTTTTCAGGACTACAACGAGCAGTACTTC
CASSFQDYNEQYF
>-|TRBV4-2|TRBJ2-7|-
TGTGCCAGCAGCCAAGATGGAGGGGGAAGCTCCTACGAGCAGCACTTC
CASSQDGGGSSYEQHF
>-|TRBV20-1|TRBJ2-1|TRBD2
TGCAGTGCCACCGGGACTAGGGTCGGGAATGAGCAGTTCTTC
CSATGTRVGNEQFF
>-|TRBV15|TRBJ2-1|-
TGTGCCACCAGCATCGTCAGGGGCAATGAGCAGTTCTTC
CATSIVRGNEQFF
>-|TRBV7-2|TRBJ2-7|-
TGTGCCAGCAGCTTAGCGCGAGGGTTCCCAAACTCCTACGAGCAGTACTTC
CASSLARGFPNSYEQYF
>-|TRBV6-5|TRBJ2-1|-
TGTGCCAGCAGTTACAATCGGGGGCCGTATGAGCAGTTCTTC
CASSYNRGPYEQFF
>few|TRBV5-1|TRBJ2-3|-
TGCGCCAGCAGTATGGCAGATACGCAGTATTTT
CASSMADTQYF
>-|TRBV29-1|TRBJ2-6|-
TGCAGCGTTGAAGATTCGACAGGCGGCTACTCTGGGGCCAACGTCCTGACTTTC
CSVEDSTGGYSGANVLTF
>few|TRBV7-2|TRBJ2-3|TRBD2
TGTGCCAGCAGCTCTGGGGTAGCGGGGCACACAGATACGCAGTATTTT
CASSSGVAGHTDTQYF
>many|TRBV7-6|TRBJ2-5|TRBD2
TGTGCCAGCAGCTTACGCGGGAGGGGAGAGACCCAGTACTTC
CASSLRGRGETQYF
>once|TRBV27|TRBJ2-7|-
TGTGCCAGCAGTCCTCTGGGGTTCTCCGAGCAGTACTTC
CASSPLGFSEQYF
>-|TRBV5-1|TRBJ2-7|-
TGCGCCAGCAGCTCGGACAGCCAGGCTAACGAGCAGTACTTC
CASSSDSQANEQYF
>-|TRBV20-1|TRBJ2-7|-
TGCAGTGCTAGTCCGGCGGCCTACGAGCAGTACTTC
CSASPAAYEQYF
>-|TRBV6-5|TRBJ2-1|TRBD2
TGTGCCAGCAGCCGGGGGGGGTTTCGTGAGCAGTTCTTC
CASSRGGFREQFF
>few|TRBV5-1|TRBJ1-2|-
TGCGCCAGCAGCTGGAACGTTTGGACACCTTATGGCTACACCTTC
CASSWNVWTPYGYTF
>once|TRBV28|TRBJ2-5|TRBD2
TGTGCCAGCAGTCAGACTAGCCTCGGGACCCAGTACTTC
CASSQTSLGTQYF
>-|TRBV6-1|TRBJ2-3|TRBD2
TGTGCCAGCAGTGAAGCCAGCGGGAGGGGCACAGATACGCAGTATTTT
CASSEASGRGTDTQYF
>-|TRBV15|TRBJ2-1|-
TGTGCCACCAGCAGAGATGGGAAGGGGGGTGAGCAGTTCTTC
CATSRDGKGGEQFF
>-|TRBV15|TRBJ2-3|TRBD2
TGTGCCACCAGCAGGAGGGGACTAGCGGGGCAAGATACGCAATATTTT
CATSRRGLAGQDTQYF